The 20 T cell receptor beta chains presented below share a single source sample, sequenced in a study of blood T cell repertoires in COVID-19. Profiled with immunoSEQ multiplex PCR; TCRdb holds only in-frame clones, not every one. The table has about 200,000 clones, roughly four fifths seen once. The material sequenced was PBMCs or T cells enriched from blood (not recorded which). These receptors were collected from a man aged 40-50 years who had recovered from COVID-19.

In this sample, this clone turned up once. The chain is built from TRBV3-1 (or the pseudogene TRBV3-2) and TRBJ2-7; the match to TRBD2 covers 8 bases. After removal of 0 bases from V and 3 bases from J, the junction contained 4 bases not matched to a gene. The germline V gene encodes CDR1 LGHDT and CDR2 YNNKEL (reference sequence). The CDR3 covers 15 residues. The CDR3 sequence is CASSQDRGGLYEQYF. The CDR3 DNA sequence: TGTGCCAGCAGCCAAGATCGGGGGGGGCTCTACGAGCAGTACTTC.

The J gene is TRBJ2-7, the V gene TRBV6-5; weak D call: TRBD2 (6 bases). With 2 bases removed from V and 3 bases from J, the gap between germline ends came to 17 bases. The germline CDR1 and CDR2 sequences are MNHEY and SVGAGI. The CDR3 covers 16 residues. The CDR3 coding sequence is TGTGCCAGCAGTTACACGCCGGGGAGGCCCAACTACGAGCAGTACTTC. Protein product: CASSYTPGRPNYEQYF.

The chain is built from TRBV7-9 and TRBJ2-5, with TRBD1 matching over 8 bases. CDR1 and CDR2 (germline): SEHNR, FQNEAQ (reference sequence). With V trimmed by 3 bases and J by 5 bases, 5 bases remained unmatched. The CDR3 is 14 amino acids. The CDR3 region has the DNA TGTGCCAGCAGCTTGACAGGGGCGGCGGAGACCCAGTACTTC. It is translated as CASSLTGAAETQYF.

Only one count was recorded for this clone. The CDR3 loop reads CASSYFGVNTEAFF. CDR3 in DNA: TGTGCCAGCAGTTACTTCGGGGTGAACACTGAAGCTTTCTTT. The V call is TRBV6-2 or TRBV6-3, the J call TRBJ1-1, with no clear D. V was cut by 1 base and J by 0 bases, with 6 bases left in between. The length of the CDR3 is 14 residues. CDR1 and CDR2 from the germline V gene are MNHEY and SVGEGT.

J is TRBJ2-7 and V is TRBV25-1; 9 bases agree with TRBD2. The germline CDR1 and CDR2 sequences are MGHDK and SYGVNS. J lost 3 bases, V lost 5 bases, and 8 bases had no gene match. The CDR3 is 15 amino acids. The CDR3 region is CASSINSGSIYEQYF. Written as DNA, the CDR3 is TGTGCCAGCAGTATAAATAGCGGGAGCATCTACGAGCAGTACTTC.

The chain couples TRBV6-2 or TRBV6-3 to TRBJ2-1; D is possibly TRBD1 (6 bases). The CDR3 covers 15 residues. The V end lost 4 bases, the J end lost 2 bases, and 12 bases lay between the germline ends. Germline V lookup: CDR1 MNHEY, CDR2 SVGEGT. The CDR3 loop is CASSLAGVAYNEQFF. As DNA, the CDR3 is TGTGCCAGCAGTTTGGCAGGGGTGGCCTACAATGAGCAGTTCTTC.

A remark on this clone: This sequence is one base from a far larger clone and is likely a read error. V and J are TRBV7-2 and TRBJ1-2; 7 positions match TRBD1. V shed 3 bases and J 2 bases; nucleotides not matched to a gene: 0. Germline values: CDR1 SGHTA, CDR2 FQGNSA. The CDR3 runs 13 residues. The CDR3 coding sequence is TGTGCCAGCAGCTTGGGACAGAACTATGGCTACACCTTC. Translating gives CASSLGQNYGYTF.

This sequence joins TRBV2 and TRBJ2-2, with 9 bases lining up with TRBD2. Germline assignment: CDR1 SNHLY and CDR2 FYNNEI. Unmatched junction bases numbered 5, after V lost 4 bases and J lost 2 bases. This CDR3 is 16 amino acids long. The CDR3 spells CASSGRAGGNTGELFF. In DNA form, the CDR3 reads TGTGCCAGCAGTGGTCGAGCGGGAGGCAACACCGGGGAGCTGTTTTTT.

The chain joins TRBV7-2 to TRBJ2-3; D not resolved. The germline CDR1 and CDR2 sequences are SGHTA and FQGNSA. V lost 4 bases and J lost 0, with 11 bases in between. The CDR3 loop spans 15 amino acids. CDR3 residues: CASSSFSTSTDTQYF. CDR3 sequence (DNA): TGTGCCAGCAGCTCGTTTTCTACTAGCACAGATACGCAGTATTTT.

V and J are TRBV28 and TRBJ2-7; 8 bases map to TRBD2. V lost 1 base, J lost 5 bases, and 4 bases stayed unmatched. From germline, CDR1 is MDHEN and CDR2 SYDVKM. CDR3 length: 14 amino acids. The chain's CDR3 is CASSLSGGEDEQYF. Here the CDR3 DNA reads TGTGCCAGCAGTTTATCGGGAGGGGAAGACGAGCAGTACTTC.

The chain carries TRBV3-1 (or the pseudogene TRBV3-2) and TRBJ2-1; 10 bases agree with TRBD2. V gave up 4 bases and J gave up 7 bases; unmatched junction bases: 4. The CDR3 length is 14 residues. Germline loops: CDR1 LGHDT, CDR2 YNNKEL (reference sequence). The CDR3 DNA reads TGTGCCAGCAGCCTCGGACTAGCGGTGAATGAGCAGTTCTTC. Translation: CASSLGLAVNEQFF.

The chain employs TRBV4-3 and TRBJ2-3, with 8 bases aligning to TRBD2. The CDR3 covers 17 residues. V lost 0 bases, J lost 4 bases, and 9 bases stayed unmatched. CDR1 is LGHNA and CDR2 is YSLEER in the germline V gene. This chain's CDR3 is CASSQESGGGTPDTQYF. The CDR3 bases are TGCGCCAGCAGCCAAGAATCCGGCGGGGGGACCCCAGATACGCAGTATTTT.

This chain links TRBV6-1 with TRBJ2-5; D is perhaps TRBD1 (6 bases). Between the trimmed V and J ends, which lost 1 base and 5 bases, there was a span of 14 bases. CDR3 length: 15 amino acids. Germline assignment: CDR1 MNHNS and CDR2 SASEGT. CDR3 DNA: TGTGCCAGCAGTGAAGTGGAACAGGGATGGGAGACCCAGTACTTC. It yields the protein CASSEVEQGWETQYF.

The chain recombines TRBV29-1 with TRBJ2-1, with a tentative D call TRBD1 (6 bases). CDR1 and CDR2 from the germline V gene are SQVTM and ANQGSEA. The CDR3 spans 13 residues. Trimming took off 4 bases at V and 15 bases at J, with 22 bases between the two ends. CDR3 coding DNA: TGCAGCGTTGTGCCGGGCAGGGGATTTGGAGGGTTCTTC. Translated, it gives CSVVPGRGFGGFF.

The V call is TRBV5-1, the J call TRBJ2-2, with D possibly matching TRBD2 (5 bases). This CDR3 has 17 residues. V lost 0 bases to trimming and J lost 4 bases, with 16 bases between them. In germline, CDR1 is SGHRS, CDR2 YFSETQ. CDR3 sequence: CASSLGSVGVVTGELFF. The CDR3 bases are TGCGCCAGCAGCTTGGGATCTGTGGGAGTGGTCACCGGGGAGCTGTTTTTT.

The CDR3 region is CASSLQGQAKNIQYF. CDR3 coding DNA: TGTGCCAGCAGCTTGCAGGGACAAGCCAAAAACATTCAGTACTTC. The chain couples TRBV5-4 to TRBJ2-4, with a tentative D call TRBD1 (6 bases). The germline V gene encodes CDR1 SGHNT and CDR2 YYREEE (reference sequence). V lost 1 base and J 0 bases, leaving 8 bases between the germline ends. The CDR3 extends over 15 amino acids.

The chain recombines TRBV10-3 with TRBJ1-3, with D possibly being TRBD1 (6 bases). The germline gives CDR1 ENHRY, CDR2 SYGVKD. The germline V and J ends were trimmed by 11 bases and 2 bases, with 10 bases remaining between them. The CDR3 length is 12 residues. The CDR3 loop is CAAGTTGNTIYF. The CDR3 coding sequence is TGTGCCGCCGGGACAACTGGAAACACCATATATTTT.

The chain couples TRBV14 to TRBJ1-1; D might be TRBD1 (5 bases). The germline CDR1 and CDR2 sequences are SGHDN and FVKESK. The V end was cut by 7 bases, the J end by 5 bases, with 14 bases between. There are 13 residues in the CDR3. The CDR3 spells CASTLGGRTEAFF. Written as DNA, the CDR3 is TGTGCCAGCACCTTGGGGGGAAGGACTGAAGCTTTCTTT.

V usage is TRBV12-3 or TRBV12-4 and J usage is TRBJ1-5; no clear D. With 2 bases removed from V and 6 bases from J, the gap between germline ends came to 5 bases. The CDR3 has 12 amino acids. The CDR3 nucleotides read TGTGCCAGCAGTTTACCGGGTCAGCCCCAGCATTTT. This codes for CASSLPGQPQHF.

This clone was seen once. This chain uses TRBV7-8 with TRBJ1-1, with TRBD1 matching over 7 bases. J gave up 7 bases and V 1 base, and 9 bases lay outside the gene matches. In germline, CDR1 is SGHVS, CDR2 FQNEAQ. The CDR3 loop spans 15 amino acids. The CDR3 protein is CASSLEGARALEAFF. The CDR3, as DNA: TGTGCCAGCAGCTTAGAGGGGGCTAGGGCTCTTGAAGCTTTCTTT.